What follows are 29 T cell receptor beta chains derived from one specimen sequenced in a study of vaccination and CD4 T cells after COVID-19. Treatment indicated: roughly ten-day PBMC culture with coronavirus spike peptide pools or control peptides (ViraFEST assay). The Oncomine TCR Beta short-read assay sequenced DNA from cultured CD4+ T cells. TCRdb used MiXCR to reprocess the PCR reads, holding one entry per CDR3 protein. Here the sample spans about 12,000 distinct CDR3 sequences, just under 75% being singletons. Antigens for these TCRs are unknown. The sample comprised CD4+ T cells from blood, cultured in vitro. These TCRs come from a human donor who had recovered from COVID-19.

The V call is TRBV20-1, the J call TRBJ1-5; D gene uncertain. This CDR3 contains 15 residues. V lost 4 bases, J lost 4 bases, and 17 bases lay in between. Germline CDR1 and CDR2: DFQATT and SNEGSKA (reference sequence). The CDR3 sequence is CSATRAGLNNQPQHF. Written as DNA, the CDR3 is TGCAGTGCTACCCGAGCCGGGCTAAATAATCAGCCCCAGCATTTT.

The rearrangement uses TRBV6-1 and TRBJ2-7; D is unclear. Trimming shortened V by 4 bases and J by 3 bases, and 10 bases separated the two germline ends. This CDR3 contains 13 residues. CDR1 and CDR2 from the germline V gene are MNHNS and SASEGT. This CDR3 reads CASSVGPHYEQYF. The CDR3 region has the DNA TGTGCCAGCAGTGTAGGGCCCCACTACGAGCAGTACTTC.

CDR3 sequence reads: CSAAGTGVYNEKLFF. The CDR3 DNA reads TGCAGTGCTGCCGGGACAGGGGTGTATAATGAAAAACTGTTTTTT. The chain links TRBV20-1 to TRBJ1-4, with 10 bases that match TRBD1. This CDR3 is built from 15 residues. J lost 4 bases, V lost 5 bases, and 7 bases had no gene match. Germline V gives CDR1 DFQATT, CDR2 SNEGSKA (reference sequence).

The V call is TRBV7-7, the J call TRBJ2-5, with a weak D call TRBD1 (6 bases). The CDR3 is 14 amino acids. The germline V gene encodes CDR1 SSHAT and CDR2 FNYEAQ (reference sequence). V lost 4 bases and J lost 4, with 13 bases in between. CDR3 in DNA: TGTGCCAGCAGCTCAGGCGGCAGGGGAGAGACCCAGTACTTC. It is translated as CASSSGGRGETQYF. Combining the CDR3 with reference TRBV7-7 and TRBJ2-5 gives the whole variable domain GAGVSQSPRYKVTKRGQDVTLRCDPISSHATLYWYQQALGQGPEFLTYFNYEAQPDKSGLPSDRFSAERPEGSISTLTIQRTEQRDSAMYRCASSSGGRGETQYFGPGTRLLVL.

J is TRBJ1-4 and V is TRBV15, with a weak D call TRBD1 (5 bases). CDR3 length: 13 residues. Germline V gene sequence: CDR1 LNHNV, CDR2 YYDKDF (reference sequence). Trimming removed 9 bases from V and 5 bases from J, with 13 bases in between. The CDR3 protein is CATTRQRNEKLFF. DNA of the CDR3: TGTGCCACTACCCGACAGAGGAATGAAAAACTGTTTTTT.

The chain uses TRBV10-3 and TRBJ2-5, with D perhaps TRBD2 (7 bases). V was trimmed by 7 bases and J by 4 bases, leaving 13 bases between them. The CDR3 has 13 amino acids. Germline CDR1 reads ENHRY; CDR2 reads SYGVKD. Written as DNA, the CDR3 is TGTGCCATCAAGGCGGGGGCTGCAGAGACCCAGTACTTC. Translation: CAIKAGAAETQYF.

The table lists this clonotype with a few counts. V and J are TRBV20-1 and TRBJ2-5, with D tentatively TRBD2 (7 bases). The CDR3 has 13 residues. Germline V gene sequence: CDR1 DFQATT, CDR2 SNEGSKA (reference sequence). V lost 6 bases, J lost 4 bases, and 15 bases lay in between. This chain's CDR3 is CSASRGGAETQYF. CDR3 DNA sequence: TGCAGTGCCTCGAGGGGGGGCGCAGAGACCCAGTACTTC.

This clonotype was recorded only once. The V gene is TRBV10-2, the J gene TRBJ1-1, with a possible D match to TRBD1 (5 bases). Germline V CDR1 and CDR2: WSHSY, SAAADI. Trimming took off 6 bases at V and 5 bases at J, with 22 bases between the two ends. The CDR3 is 16 residues long. CDR3: CASSLTELGEQTEAFF. The DNA for the CDR3 is TGCGCCAGCAGCCTGACAGAATTGGGCGAACAAACTGAAGCTTTCTTT.

The chain joins TRBV6-5 to TRBJ2-6, with unresolved D. This CDR3 has 15 amino acids. The germline gives CDR1 MNHEY, CDR2 SVGAGI. V was shortened by 2 bases and J by 2 bases, with 7 bases between the two germline ends. CDR3 loop: CASSYLGTGANVLTF. The CDR3 nucleotides are TGTGCCAGCAGTTACCTAGGGACTGGGGCCAACGTCCTGACTTTC.

CDR3 amino acids: CASSFEGLAGLSSYNEQFF. In nucleotides, the CDR3 is TGTGCCAGCAGCTTCGAAGGACTAGCGGGCTTAAGCTCCTACAATGAGCAGTTCTTC. This chain links TRBV7-9 with TRBJ2-1; 11 positions match TRBD2. Germline values: CDR1 SEHNR, CDR2 FQNEAQ (reference sequence). CDR3 length: 19 amino acids. The V gene end was trimmed by 3 bases and the J gene end by 0 bases; junction bases not matched to a gene: 10.

This clonotype was seen a handful of times. The V gene is TRBV20-1, the J gene TRBJ1-2; possible D gene TRBD1, 6 bases. Per germline, CDR1 DFQATT and CDR2 SNEGSKA (reference sequence). V lost 6 bases, J lost 0 bases, and 11 bases lay in between. This CDR3 region has 13 residues. The CDR3: CSARTATNYGYTF. The CDR3 nucleotides read TGCAGTGCCCGGACAGCCACTAACTATGGCTACACCTTC.

The V and J genes are TRBV24-1 and TRBJ2-2; 8 bases fit TRBD1. This CDR3 comprises 18 residues. Germline CDR1 and CDR2: KGHDR and SFDVKD. The V gene end was trimmed by 2 bases and the J gene end by 5 bases; junction bases not matched to a gene: 12. The CDR3 spells CATSDSPRQGARTGELFF. In DNA form, the CDR3 reads TGTGCCACCAGTGATTCCCCCCGGCAGGGGGCGCGAACCGGGGAGCTGTTTTTT.

The gene calls are TRBV7-2 and TRBJ2-5; no reliable D call. Germline CDR1 SGHTA, CDR2 FQGNSA. This CDR3 spans 15 amino acids. Trimming took off 5 bases at V and 1 base at J, with 14 bases between the two ends. In nucleotides, the CDR3 is TGTGCCAGCAGCCCCCCTGAGGCGCTCCAAGAGACCCAGTACTTC. Translated, it gives CASSPPEALQETQYF. The whole variable domain, remainder taken from reference TRBV7-2 and TRBJ2-5, is GAGVSQSPSNKVTEKGKDVELRCDPISGHTALYWYRQSLGQGLEFLIYFQGNSAPDKSGLPSDRFSAERTGGSVSTLTIQRTQQEDSAVYLCASSPPEALQETQYFGPGTRLLVL.

V gene TRBV12-3 or TRBV12-4 combines with J gene TRBJ1-5, with 9 bases that match TRBD1. The J segment lost 3 bases and the V segment lost 6 bases, leaving 6 bases of the junction unmatched. The CDR3 has 15 residues. As DNA, the CDR3 is TGTGCCAGCAGCCACAGGGGGCAGAACAATCAGCCCCAGCATTTT. Its translation: CASSHRGQNNQPQHF.

V usage is TRBV2 and J usage is TRBJ1-5; D call uncertain. This CDR3 spans 11 amino acids. The germline gives CDR1 SNHLY, CDR2 FYNNEI. Deletions cut 5 bases from V and 6 bases from J, with 5 bases between. CDR3 DNA sequence: TGTGCCAGCAGTATGGGTCAGCCCCAGCATTTT. This translates into CASSMGQPQHF.

The V gene is TRBV7-2, the J gene TRBJ1-1; D is possibly TRBD1 (6 bases). The germline CDR1 and CDR2 sequences are SGHTA and FQGNSA. CDR3 length: 15 residues. The germline V and J ends were trimmed by 7 bases and 3 bases, with 18 bases remaining between them. The CDR3 nucleotides are TGTGCCAGCAACGTTCTCCAGGGGCCCTACACTGAAGCTTTCTTT. The encoded protein is CASNVLQGPYTEAFF.

The count of this clonotype is one. J is TRBJ2-2 and V is TRBV14; no clear D. Trimming left V 2 bases short and J 1 base short, with 11 bases between. The length of the CDR3 is 16 residues. Germline V CDR1 and CDR2: SGHDN, FVKESK. The CDR3: CASSQWVGLNTGELFF. Written as DNA, the CDR3 is TGTGCCAGCAGCCAATGGGTTGGCCTGAACACCGGGGAGCTGTTTTTT. The full variable domain, with the rest looked up from reference TRBV14 and TRBJ2-2, is EAGVTQFPSHSVIEKGQTVTLRCDPISGHDNLYWYRRVMGKEIKFLLHFVKESKQDESGMPNNRFLAERTGGTYSTLKVQPAELEDSGVYFCASSQWVGLNTGELFFGEGSRLTVL.

V is TRBV2 and J is TRBJ1-5; D is ambiguous. Trimming took off 7 bases at V and 0 bases at J, with 16 bases between the two ends. CDR1 and CDR2 (germline): SNHLY, FYNNEI. This CDR3 contains 16 residues. The CDR3 region is CASTSNEIISNQPQHF. The CDR3 nucleotides read TGTGCCAGCACCTCTAACGAGATTATTAGCAATCAGCCCCAGCATTTT. Combining the CDR3 with reference TRBV2 and TRBJ1-5 gives the whole variable domain EPEVTQTPSHQVTQMGQEVILRCVPISNHLYFYWYRQILGQKVEFLVSFYNNEISEKSEIFDDQFSVERPDGSNFTLKIRSTKLEDSAMYFCASTSNEIISNQPQHFGDGTRLSIL.

The chain carries TRBV6-2 or TRBV6-3 and TRBJ1-5; D is possibly TRBD1 (6 bases). V was cut by 6 bases and J by 7 bases, with 10 bases left in between. This CDR3 has 12 residues. CDR1 is MNHEY and CDR2 is SVGEGT in the germline V gene. The CDR3 sequence is CASSAGAQPQHF. The CDR3 DNA reads as TGTGCCAGCAGCGCAGGGGCCCAGCCCCAGCATTTT.

The chain combines TRBV20-1 with TRBJ2-5, with D perhaps matching TRBD2 (6 bases). Trimming took 2 bases from V and 2 from J, leaving 18 bases between them. This CDR3 spans 16 amino acids. CDR1 and CDR2 from the germline V gene are DFQATT and SNEGSKA (reference sequence). The CDR3 DNA reads TGCAGTGCTAGACCCCCGGGGGTGGGTAGGCAAGAGACCCAGTACTTC. Protein sequence: CSARPPGVGRQETQYF.

The genes are TRBV5-5 and TRBJ2-5, with unresolved D. Germline V gene lookup returns CDR1 SGHKS and CDR2 YYEKEE (reference sequence). Trimming removed 4 bases from V and 1 base from J, with 11 bases in between. The CDR3 runs 14 residues. The DNA of the CDR3 is TGTGCCAGCAGCGCGTTACTCAGCCAAGAGACCCAGTACTTC. Protein: CASSALLSQETQYF.

This chain joins TRBV6-1 and TRBJ2-7; D uncertain. The CDR3 consists of 12 residues. CDR1 and CDR2 (germline): MNHNS, SASEGT. Trimming shortened V by 5 bases and J by 6 bases, and 11 bases separated the two germline ends. CDR3 protein: CASSPGFTEQYF. The CDR3 DNA sequence: TGTGCCAGCAGTCCAGGATTTACCGAGCAGTACTTC.

The chain carries TRBV20-1 and TRBJ2-1; TRBD1 matches 9 bases. Germline-derived CDR1 and CDR2 are DFQATT and SNEGSKA (reference sequence). Trimming removed 5 bases from V and 2 bases from J; junction bases left unmatched: 10. CDR3 length equals 16 residues. CDR3 amino acids: CSAEIARDRAYNEQFF. The CDR3 DNA follows: TGCAGTGCTGAGATCGCCCGGGACAGGGCCTACAATGAGCAGTTCTTC.

The chain has TRBV27 and TRBJ2-1; D may be TRBD2 (6 bases). Between the trimmed V and J ends, which lost 5 bases and 8 bases, there was a span of 10 bases. CDR1 MNHEY and CDR2 SMNVEV come from the germline V gene (reference sequence). This CDR3 spans 12 amino acids. CDR3 in DNA: TGTGCCAGCAGTATCTCGGGGGATGAGCAGTTCTTC. Translated, it gives CASSISGDEQFF.

This chain joins TRBV20-1 and TRBJ2-7; the D is unclear. This CDR3 region has 13 residues. Germline CDR1 is DFQATT and CDR2 is SNEGSKA (reference sequence). Between the trimmed V and J ends, which lost 0 bases and 3 bases, there was a span of 9 bases. The CDR3 region is CSAREERIYEQYF. DNA of the CDR3: TGCAGTGCTAGAGAGGAGAGGATCTACGAGCAGTACTTC.

This chain links TRBV14 with TRBJ2-2; possibly TRBD1 or TRBD2 for D (6 bases each). The CDR3 is 17 residues long. V was trimmed by 4 bases and J by 6 bases, leaving 21 bases between them. The germline gives CDR1 SGHDN, CDR2 FVKESK. CDR3 protein: CASSLHRSRGGAGELFF. The CDR3, as DNA: TGTGCCAGCAGCCTACACCGGAGCAGGGGAGGCGCCGGGGAGCTGTTTTTT.

V and J are TRBV5-4 and TRBJ2-3, with D tentatively TRBD2 (6 bases). V lost 3 bases and J lost 0, with 17 bases in between. CDR1 and CDR2 from the germline V gene are SGHNT and YYREEE (reference sequence). This CDR3 has 17 residues. CDR3: CASSWRIAATSTDTQYF. In DNA form, the CDR3 reads TGTGCCAGCAGCTGGAGGATAGCGGCCACTAGCACAGATACGCAGTATTTT.

The chain couples TRBV6-5 to TRBJ1-2, with D possibly matching TRBD1 (5 bases). V lost 4 bases and J 8 bases, leaving 20 bases between the germline ends. Germline V lookup: CDR1 MNHEY, CDR2 SVGAGI. CDR3 length: 15 amino acids. CDR3: CASSSAEGRAVGYTF. The CDR3 DNA follows: TGTGCCAGCAGTTCCGCGGAGGGCAGGGCCGTGGGCTACACCTTC.

The rearrangement uses TRBV20-1 and TRBJ2-1, with 7 nucleotides matching TRBD1. The V gene's germline CDR1 is DFQATT and CDR2 SNEGSKA (reference sequence). The CDR3 contains 12 residues. CDR3 region: CSPGQRRGEQFF. The CDR3 DNA follows: TGCAGCCCGGGACAGAGGCGCGGTGAGCAGTTCTTC.